Sequencing of this TCR beta chain was carried out in a study of cytomegalovirus exposure and HLA in healthy donors. This clone was observed a few times. The junction had 21 bases not matched to a gene; V was cut back by 8 bases and J by 6 bases. The CDR3 is 18 amino acids. Germline-derived CDR1 and CDR2 are WNHNN and SYGVQD (reference sequence). In the PCR, 60 Vbeta and 13 Jbeta primers were used. Generated by immunoSEQ multiplex PCR, the TCRdb table keeps only in-frame clones and is missing some. The sample carries hundreds of thousands of clones, over 70% recorded once. The chain has TRBV10-1 and TRBJ2-3; 9 nucleotides match TRBD2. The sequencing sample was made of PBMCs. The clonotype was recovered from a woman in her sixties or seventies in good health and CMV-seropositive. The chain's CDR3 is CASGGSPGLAQKRDTQYF. Here the CDR3 DNA reads TGCGCCAGCGGGGGATCACCAGGACTAGCGCAAAAGAGGGATACGCAGTATTTT.